These T cell receptor beta chains were read from a single sample in a study of post-analysis software for immune sequencing data. Using its own MiXCR run on the PCR reads, TCRdb lists one record per CDR3 protein. Of under 900,000 distinct CDR3 sequences listed, around 50% are singletons. Input material: blood. These receptors originate from a girl between 10 and 17 years old with multiple sclerosis. Each CDR3 is given without its conserved first and last residue. Clone size is shown for a subset of rows, as once, few, many or a class of expanded clone.

J | size | V | CDR3
TRBJ2-1 | NA | TRBV28 | ASGSGTPPGF
TRBJ2-5 | few | TRBV9 | ASSVDTSGGLY
TRBJ1-6 | NA | TRBV7-9 | ASSDRDGPSPLH
TRBJ2-7 | NA | TRBV19 | ASGKGTGTYEQY
TRBJ2-5 | NA | TRBV12-3/TRBV12-4 | ATRGVAGDQETQY
TRBJ1-5 | NA | TRBV20-1 | SARGTGGHSNQPQH
TRBJ2-5 | NA | TRBV12-3/TRBV12-4 | ASRTWMREETQY
TRBJ2-1 | NA | TRBV7-6 | ASSLTSGGGEQF
NA | NA | TRBV2 | ASSAGPTPYEQY
TRBJ2-3 | NA | TRBV4-1 | ASSQVLADFTDTQY
TRBJ1-5 | NA | TRBV4-1 | ASSQGLKQSNQPQH
TRBJ1-6 | NA | TRBV12-3/TRBV12-4 | ASSLNQGRGSPLH
NA | few | TRBV7-9 | ASSLQDSTYEQY
TRBJ2-7 | NA | TRBV10-2 | ASRLAGGVRSYEQY
TRBJ1-1 | NA | TRBV7-9 | ASSPPAQGSTEAF
TRBJ2-3 | NA | TRBV5-1 | ASSLYYAGPVEGTDTQY
TRBJ2-4 | few | TRBV11-2 | ASAGQRTSVKY
TRBJ1-5 | NA | TRBV15 | ATSTTTGSQPQH